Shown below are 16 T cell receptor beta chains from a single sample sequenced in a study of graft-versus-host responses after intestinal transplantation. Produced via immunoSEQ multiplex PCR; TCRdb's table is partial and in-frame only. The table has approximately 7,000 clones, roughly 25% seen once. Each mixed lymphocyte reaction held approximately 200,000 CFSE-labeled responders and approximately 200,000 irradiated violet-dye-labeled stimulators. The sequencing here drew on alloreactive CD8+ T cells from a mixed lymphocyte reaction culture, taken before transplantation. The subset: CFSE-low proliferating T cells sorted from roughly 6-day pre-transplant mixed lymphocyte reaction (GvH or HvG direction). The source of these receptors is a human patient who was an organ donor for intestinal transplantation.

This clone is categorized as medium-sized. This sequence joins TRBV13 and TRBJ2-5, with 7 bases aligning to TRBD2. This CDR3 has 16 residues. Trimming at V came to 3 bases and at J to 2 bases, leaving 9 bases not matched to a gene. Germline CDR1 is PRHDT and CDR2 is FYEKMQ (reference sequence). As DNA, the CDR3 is TGTGCCAGCAGCTTCTCTTCCCGGGAGGTACAAGAGACCCAGTACTTC. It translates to CASSFSSREVQETQYF.

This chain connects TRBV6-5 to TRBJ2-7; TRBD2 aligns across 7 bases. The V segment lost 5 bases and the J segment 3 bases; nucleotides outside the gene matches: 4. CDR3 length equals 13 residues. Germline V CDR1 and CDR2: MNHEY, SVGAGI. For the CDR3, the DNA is TGTGCCAGCAGTCTTGCTAGCGGCTACGAGCAGTACTTC. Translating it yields CASSLASGYEQYF.

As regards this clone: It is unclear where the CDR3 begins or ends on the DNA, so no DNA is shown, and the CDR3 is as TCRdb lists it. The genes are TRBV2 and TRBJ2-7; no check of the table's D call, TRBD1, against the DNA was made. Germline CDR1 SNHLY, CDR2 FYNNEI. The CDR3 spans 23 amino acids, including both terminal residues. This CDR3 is CASSDPSSGGTYEQYFGPHEQYF.

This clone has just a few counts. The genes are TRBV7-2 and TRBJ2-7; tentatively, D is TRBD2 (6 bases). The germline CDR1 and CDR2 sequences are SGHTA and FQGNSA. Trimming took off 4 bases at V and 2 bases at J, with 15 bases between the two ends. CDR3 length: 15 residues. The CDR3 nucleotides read TGTGCCAGCAGCTCCGGTAGCGGACTAACCTACGAGCAGTACTTC. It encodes CASSSGSGLTYEQYF.

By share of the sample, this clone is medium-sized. CDR3 nucleotide sequence: TGTGCCAGCAGCTTAGCACATTGGACTAGCGGGAGAAACACCGGGGAGCTGTTTTTT. Protein: CASSLAHWTSGRNTGELFF. The chain employs TRBV7-2 and TRBJ2-2; TRBD2 aligns across 13 bases. CDR1 is SGHTA, CDR2 FQGNSA, per germline. Losses at the gene ends were 0 bases for V and 2 bases for J; bases not matched to a gene: 6. The CDR3 spans 19 residues.

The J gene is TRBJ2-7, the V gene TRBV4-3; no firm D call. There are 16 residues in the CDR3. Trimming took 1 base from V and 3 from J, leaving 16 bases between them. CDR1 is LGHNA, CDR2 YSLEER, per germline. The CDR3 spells CASSQGGAEYSYEQYF. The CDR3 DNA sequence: TGCGCCAGCAGCCAAGGAGGCGCGGAGTATAGCTACGAGCAGTACTTC.

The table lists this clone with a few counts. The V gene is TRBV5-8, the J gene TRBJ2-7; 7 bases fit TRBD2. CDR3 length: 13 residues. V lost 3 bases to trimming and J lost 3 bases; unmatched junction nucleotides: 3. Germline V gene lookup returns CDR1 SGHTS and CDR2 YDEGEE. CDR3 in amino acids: CASSWGGSYEQYF. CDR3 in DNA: TGTGCCAGCAGCTGGGGAGGGAGCTACGAGCAGTACTTC. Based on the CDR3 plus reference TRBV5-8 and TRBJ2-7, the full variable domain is EAGVTQSPTHLIKTRGQQATLRCSPISGHTSVYWYQQALGLGLQFLLWYDEGEERNRGNFPPRFSGRQFPNYSSELNVNALELEDSALYLCASSWGGSYEQYFGPGTRLTVT.

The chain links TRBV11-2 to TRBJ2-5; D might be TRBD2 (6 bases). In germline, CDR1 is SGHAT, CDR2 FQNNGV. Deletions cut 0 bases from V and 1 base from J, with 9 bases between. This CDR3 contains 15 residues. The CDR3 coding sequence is TGTGCCAGCAGCTTAGACGGGAGTGGCCAAGAGACCCAGTACTTC. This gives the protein CASSLDGSGQETQYF. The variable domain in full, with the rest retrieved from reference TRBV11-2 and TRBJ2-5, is EAGVAQSPRYKIIEKRQSVAFWCNPISGHATLYWYQQILGQGPKLLIQFQNNGVVDDSQLPKDRFSAERLKGVDSTLKIQPAKLEDSAVYLCASSLDGSGQETQYFGPGTRLLVL.

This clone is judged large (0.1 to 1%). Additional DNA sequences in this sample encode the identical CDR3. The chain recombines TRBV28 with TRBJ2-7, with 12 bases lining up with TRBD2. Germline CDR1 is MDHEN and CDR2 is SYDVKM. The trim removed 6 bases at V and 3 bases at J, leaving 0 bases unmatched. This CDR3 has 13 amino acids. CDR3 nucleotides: TGTGCCAGCAGACTAGCGGGAGGCTACGAGCAGTACTTC. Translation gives CASRLAGGYEQYF. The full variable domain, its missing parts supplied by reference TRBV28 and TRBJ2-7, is DVKVTQSSRYLVKRTGEKVFLECVQDMDHENMFWYRQDPGLGLRLIYFSYDVKMKEKGDIPEGYSVSREKKERFSLILESASTNQTSMYLCASRLAGGYEQYFGPGTRLTVT.

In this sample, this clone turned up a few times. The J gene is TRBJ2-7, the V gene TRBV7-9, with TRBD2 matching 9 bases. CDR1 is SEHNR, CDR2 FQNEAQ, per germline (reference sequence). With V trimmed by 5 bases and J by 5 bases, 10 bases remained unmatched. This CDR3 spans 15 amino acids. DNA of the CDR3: TGTGCCAGCAGCCCAGAGGCGGGAGGGCCGGACGAGCAGTACTTC. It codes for CASSPEAGGPDEQYF.

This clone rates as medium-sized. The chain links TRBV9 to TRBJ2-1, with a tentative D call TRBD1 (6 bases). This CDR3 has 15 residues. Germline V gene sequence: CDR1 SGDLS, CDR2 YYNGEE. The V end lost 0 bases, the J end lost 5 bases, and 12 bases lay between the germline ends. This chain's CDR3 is CASSVGRGSHNEQFF. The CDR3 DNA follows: TGTGCCAGCAGCGTAGGAAGGGGGTCACACAATGAGCAGTTCTTC. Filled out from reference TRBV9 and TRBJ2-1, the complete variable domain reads DSGVTQTPKHLITATGQRVTLRCSPRSGDLSVYWYQQSLDQGLQFLIQYYNGEERAKGNILERFSAQQFPDLHSELNLSSLELGDSALYFCASSVGRGSHNEQFFGPGTRLTVL.

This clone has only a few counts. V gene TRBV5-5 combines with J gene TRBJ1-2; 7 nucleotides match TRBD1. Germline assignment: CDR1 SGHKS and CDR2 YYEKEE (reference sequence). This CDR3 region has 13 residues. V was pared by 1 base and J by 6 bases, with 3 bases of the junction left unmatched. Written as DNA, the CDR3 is TGTGCCAGCAGCTTGAGGGGGCCGCATGGCTACACCTTC. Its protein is CASSLRGPHGYTF.

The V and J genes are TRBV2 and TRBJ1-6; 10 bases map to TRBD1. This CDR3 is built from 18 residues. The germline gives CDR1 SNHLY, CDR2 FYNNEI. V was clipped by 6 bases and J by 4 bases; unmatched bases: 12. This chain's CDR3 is CASSTTGGDANYNSPLHF. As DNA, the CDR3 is TGTGCCAGCAGCACGACAGGGGGCGATGCCAATTATAATTCACCCCTCCACTTT.

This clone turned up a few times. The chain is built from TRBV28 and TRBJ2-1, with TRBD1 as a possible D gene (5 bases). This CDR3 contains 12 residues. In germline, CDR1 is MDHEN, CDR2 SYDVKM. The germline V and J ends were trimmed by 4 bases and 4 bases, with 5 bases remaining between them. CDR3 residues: CASSYRYNEQFF. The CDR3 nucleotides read TGTGCCAGCAGTTACAGGTACAATGAGCAGTTCTTC.

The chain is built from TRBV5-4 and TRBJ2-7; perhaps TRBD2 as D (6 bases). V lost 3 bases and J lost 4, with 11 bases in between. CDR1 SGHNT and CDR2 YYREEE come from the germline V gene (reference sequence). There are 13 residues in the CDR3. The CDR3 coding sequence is TGTGCCAGCAGCTACGGGACTGGGTACGAGCAGTACTTC. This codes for CASSYGTGYEQYF. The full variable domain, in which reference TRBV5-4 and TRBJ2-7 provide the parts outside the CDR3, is ETGVTQSPTHLIKTRGQQVTLRCSSQSGHNTVSWYQQALGQGPQFIFQYYREEENGRGNFPPRFSGLQFPNYSSELNVNALELDDSALYLCASSYGTGYEQYFGPGTRLTVT.

This CDR3 is CASSFRMNTEAFF. The CDR3 bases are TGTGCCAGCAGCTTTAGAATGAACACTGAAGCTTTCTTT. This chain links TRBV7-2 with TRBJ1-1; D gene unclear. This CDR3 spans 13 amino acids. Germline V gives CDR1 SGHTA, CDR2 FQGNSA. V was clipped by 3 bases and J by 0 bases, with 5 bases between them.